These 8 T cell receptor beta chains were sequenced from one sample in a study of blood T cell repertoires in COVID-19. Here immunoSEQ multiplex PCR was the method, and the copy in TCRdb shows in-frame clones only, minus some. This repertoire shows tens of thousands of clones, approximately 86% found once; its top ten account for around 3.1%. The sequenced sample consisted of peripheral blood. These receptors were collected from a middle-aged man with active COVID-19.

The CDR3 sequence is CASSQNRGLTEAFF. For the CDR3, the DNA is TGTGCCAGCAGCCAAAACAGGGGGCTTACTGAAGCTTTCTTT. The rearrangement uses TRBV4-2 and TRBJ1-1, with TRBD1 matching over 9 bases. The germline V gene has CDR1 LGHNA and CDR2 YNFKEQ. The CDR3 loop spans 14 amino acids. Germline trimming cut 2 bases from V and 5 bases from J; bases unmatched to any gene: 3.

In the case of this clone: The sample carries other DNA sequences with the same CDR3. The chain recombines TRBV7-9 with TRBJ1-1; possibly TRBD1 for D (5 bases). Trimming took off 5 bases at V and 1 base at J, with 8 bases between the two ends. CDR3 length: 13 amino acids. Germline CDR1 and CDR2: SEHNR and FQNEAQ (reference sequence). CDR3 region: CASSPQGNTEAFF. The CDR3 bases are TGTGCCAGCAGCCCCCAGGGGAACACTGAAGCTTTCTTT.

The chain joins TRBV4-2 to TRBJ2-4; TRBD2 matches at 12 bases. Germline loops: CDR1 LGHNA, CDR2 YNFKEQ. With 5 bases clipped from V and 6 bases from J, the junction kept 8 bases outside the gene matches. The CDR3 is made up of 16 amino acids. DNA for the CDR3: TGTGCCAGCAGCACCCGGACTAGCGGGGACGGAAACATTCAGTACTTC. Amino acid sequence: CASSTRTSGDGNIQYF.

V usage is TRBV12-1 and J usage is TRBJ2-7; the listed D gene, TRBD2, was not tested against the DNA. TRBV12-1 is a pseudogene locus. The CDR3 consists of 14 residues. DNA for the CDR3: TGTGCCGGGGGGCTAGCGGGAGGTCGCTACGAGCAGTACGTC. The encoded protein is CAGGLAGGRYEQYV.

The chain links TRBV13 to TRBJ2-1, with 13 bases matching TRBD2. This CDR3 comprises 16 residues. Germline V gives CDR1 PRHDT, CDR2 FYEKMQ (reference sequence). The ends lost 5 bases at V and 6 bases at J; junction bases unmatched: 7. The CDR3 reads CASSPPGLAGLNEQFF. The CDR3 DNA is TGTGCCAGCAGCCCACCGGGACTAGCGGGACTCAATGAGCAGTTCTTC.

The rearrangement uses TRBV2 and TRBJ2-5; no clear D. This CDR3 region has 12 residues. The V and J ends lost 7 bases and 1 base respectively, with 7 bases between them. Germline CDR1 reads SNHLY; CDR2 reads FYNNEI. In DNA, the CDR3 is TGTGCCAGCACTCCAGGCCAAGAGACCCAGTACTTC. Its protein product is CASTPGQETQYF.

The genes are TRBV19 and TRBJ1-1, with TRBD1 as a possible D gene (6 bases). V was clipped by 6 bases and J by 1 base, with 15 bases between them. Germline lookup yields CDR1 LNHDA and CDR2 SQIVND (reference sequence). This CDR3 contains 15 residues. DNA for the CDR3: TGTGCCAGTAGCTATACCGGGACACCGAACACTGAAGCTTTCTTT. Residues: CASSYTGTPNTEAFF.

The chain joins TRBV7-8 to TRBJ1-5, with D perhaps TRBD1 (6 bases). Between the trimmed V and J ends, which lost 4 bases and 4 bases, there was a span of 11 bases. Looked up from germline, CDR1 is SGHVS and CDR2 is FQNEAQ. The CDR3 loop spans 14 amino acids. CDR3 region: CASSSQGLNQPQHF. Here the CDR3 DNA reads TGTGCCAGCAGCTCACAGGGCCTAAATCAGCCCCAGCATTTT.